Listed below are T cell receptor beta chains from one sample, sequenced in a study of T-cell reconstitution after alpha-beta-depleted transplantation in children. MiXCR, applied by TCRdb to the PCR reads, yields one record per CDR3 protein. The profile shows over 400,000 distinct CDR3 sequences, around 46% of them singletons. Sequencing was performed on PBMCs, taken before TCRalphabeta/CD19-depleted stem cell transplant. The receptors originated from a girl aged 2-10 years with aplastic anemia, due to receive a stem cell transplant. Both conserved end residues are part of each CDR3. The order of the fields is D gene, V gene, J gene, clone size, CDR3 protein, CDR3 DNA. The D gene is left open where the match is weak. Expanded clones get a size class; other rows say once, few or many, or leave the size out.

-,TRBV20-1,TRBJ2-5,-,CSAREPPPKAQYF,TGCAGTGCTAGAGAGCCGCCTCCTAAGGCCCAGTACTTC
TRBD1,TRBV15,TRBJ1-5,-,CATSPARTGGQPQHF,TGTGCCACCAGCCCCGCTCGGACAGGGGGTCAGCCCCAGCATTTT
-,TRBV5-1,TRBJ2-1,-,CASGPHEDRQFF,TGCGCCAGCGGCCCCCACGAGGACAGGCAGTTCTTC
TRBD1,TRBV10-2,TRBJ1-5,few,CASRPGTGEGQPQHF,TGCGCCAGCAGACCCGGGACAGGGGAAGGACAGCCCCAGCATTTT
-,TRBV20-1,TRBJ1-1,-,CSASRLSNTEAFF,TGCAGTGCTAGCCGGTTGTCGAACACTGAAGCTTTCTTT
-,TRBV20-1,TRBJ2-7,-,CSARAINSAYEQYF,TGCAGTGCTAGAGCAATTAACAGTGCCTACGAGCAGTACTTC
-,TRBV20-1,TRBJ2-7,few,CSARGQTEQYF,TGCAGTGCTAGGGGGCAGACCGAGCAGTACTTC
TRBD1,TRBV2,TRBJ2-7,few,CASSEVSDRVYEQYF,TGTGCCAGCAGTGAAGTATCGGACAGGGTATACGAGCAGTACTTC
TRBD1,TRBV15,TRBJ2-7,once,CATSRVPSTGPYEQYF,TGTGCCACCAGCAGGGTTCCCTCGACAGGGCCCTACGAGCAGTACTTC
TRBD2,TRBV5-1,TRBJ2-1,many,CASTQRGGSYNEQFF,TGCGCCAGCACCCAGCGGGGGGGATCCTACAATGAGCAGTTCTTC
TRBD1,TRBV10-1,TRBJ2-5,few,CASSEGQGGWETQYF,TGCGCCAGCAGCGAGGGACAGGGAGGCTGGGAGACCCAGTACTTC
TRBD2,TRBV12-3/TRBV12-4,TRBJ2-1,many,CASRARPGTSGSSYNEQFF,TGTGCCAGCAGGGCTCGCCCCGGGACTAGCGGGAGTTCCTACAATGAGCAGTTCTTC
-,TRBV7-2,TRBJ2-1,many,CASSQNPRGGAYNEQFF,TGTGCCAGCAGCCAAAACCCACGGGGTGGGGCCTACAATGAGCAGTTCTTC
-,TRBV7-2,TRBJ1-5,-,CASSYEPRRGGHQPQHF,TGTGCCAGCAGCTACGAGCCCAGGCGGGGGGGCCATCAGCCCCAGCATTTT
TRBD2,TRBV7-9,TRBJ2-1,-,CASSQQRGGNEQFF,TGTGCCAGCAGCCAGCAGCGGGGGGGCAATGAGCAGTTCTTC
-,TRBV29-1,TRBJ1-6,many,CSVLSGGDSPLHF,TGCAGCGTTCTTTCGGGGGGCGATTCACCCCTCCACTTT
TRBD1,TRBV7-3,TRBJ2-2,-,CASSTGAAGELFF,TGTGCCAGCAGTACAGGGGCGGCCGGGGAGCTGTTTTTT
TRBD1,TRBV6-5,TRBJ2-7,many,CASRYRTGHEQYF,TGTGCCAGCAGGTACAGGACAGGGCACGAGCAGTACTTC
TRBD1,TRBV7-2,TRBJ2-7,-,CASSPSSGGYEQYF,TGTGCCAGCAGCCCTTCATCAGGGGGCTACGAGCAGTACTTC
-,TRBV2,TRBJ1-3,-,CASWAGSRYYSGNTIYF,TGTGCCAGCTGGGCGGGCTCGAGGTACTACTCTGGAAACACCATATATTTT
-,TRBV7-2,TRBJ1-2,-,CASSLDQRDYGYTF,TGTGCCAGCAGCTTAGATCAACGGGACTATGGCTACACCTTC
-,TRBV30,TRBJ2-7,few,CAWSVPGALAYEQYF,TGTGCCTGGAGTGTACCGGGGGCGCTTGCCTACGAGCAGTACTTC
-,TRBV20-1,TRBJ2-7,many,CSARDRLGVSGEQYF,TGCAGTGCTAGAGACCGTCTAGGGGTATCCGGCGAGCAGTACTTC
TRBD2,TRBV24-1,TRBJ2-1,-,CATSDRASGRGSYNEQFF,TGTGCCACCAGTGATAGGGCTAGCGGGAGAGGGTCCTACAATGAGCAGTTCTTC
TRBD1,TRBV5-1,TRBJ2-7,-,CASRSGTGGVEQYF,TGCGCCAGCAGATCCGGGACAGGGGGAGTGGAGCAGTACTTC
-,TRBV21-1,TRBJ2-2,-,CASSQDRDPLNTGELFF,TGTGCCAGCAGTCAGGACAGGGATCCTCTCAACACCGGGGAGCTGTTTTTT
TRBD2,TRBV5-1,TRBJ2-1,-,CASSLGGQGGRNEQFF,TGCGCCAGCAGCTTGGGGGGCCAGGGAGGGAGGAATGAGCAGTTCTTC
-,TRBV15,TRBJ2-7,-,CATSRDHGLHEQYF,TGTGCCACCAGCAGAGACCACGGGCTCCACGAGCAGTACTTC